The 25 T cell receptor beta chains below were found in one sample sequenced in a study of blood T cell repertoires in COVID-19. Assay: immunoSEQ multiplex PCR; the TCRdb copy retains only in-frame clones and omits some. The sample includes about 200,000 clones, about 91% of them seen just once. Sequencing was done on a sample of PBMCs or T cells enriched from blood (not recorded which). Receptors were obtained from a woman aged 35 to 49 with acute COVID-19.

The chain carries TRBV6-5 and TRBJ2-1, with TRBD2 matching over 16 bases. V shed 6 bases and J 7 bases; nucleotides not matched to a gene: 3. CDR1 is MNHEY, CDR2 SVGAGI, per germline. The CDR3 is 15 residues long. The CDR3 region is CASSGTSGGANEQFF. The CDR3 DNA reads as TGTGCCAGCAGCGGGACTAGCGGGGGGGCGAATGAGCAGTTCTTC.

The gene calls are TRBV2 and TRBJ2-7, with TRBD2 matching over 15 bases. J gave up 0 bases and V 3 bases, and 9 bases lay outside the gene matches. Per germline, CDR1 SNHLY and CDR2 FYNNEI. The CDR3 totals 19 residues. CDR3 nucleotide sequence: TGTGCCAGCAGTGAGATACCCGGGACTAGCGGGAGGAGCTCCTACGAGCAGTACTTC. Amino acid sequence: CASSEIPGTSGRSSYEQYF.

The V call is TRBV5-1, the J call TRBJ2-7; the D gene is possibly TRBD2 (5 bases). Germline values: CDR1 SGHRS, CDR2 YFSETQ. The CDR3 loop spans 15 amino acids. V lost 0 bases and J lost 0, with 10 bases in between. DNA of the CDR3: TGCGCCAGCAGCTTGGAGGTGGGGAGCTCCTACGAGCAGTACTTC. It yields the protein CASSLEVGSSYEQYF.

J is TRBJ2-3 and V is TRBV15, with no clear D. The CDR3 has 15 residues. The germline V gene encodes CDR1 LNHNV and CDR2 YYDKDF (reference sequence). The V end lost 3 bases, the J end lost 2 bases, and 12 bases lay between the germline ends. CDR3 sequence: CATSRAAESTDTQYF. In nucleotides, the CDR3 is TGTGCCACCAGCAGGGCGGCGGAGTCCACAGATACGCAGTATTTT.

V and J are TRBV7-2 and TRBJ1-4, with D uncertain. The CDR3 loop spans 14 amino acids. Germline lookup yields CDR1 SGHTA and CDR2 FQGNSA. The ends were cut back, 5 bases at V and 6 bases at J, with 13 bases in the middle. This chain's CDR3 is CASSPPGIHEKLFF. The CDR3 DNA reads as TGTGCCAGCAGCCCCCCGGGGATACATGAAAAACTGTTTTTT.

The J gene is TRBJ1-1, the V gene TRBV6-5; 9 nucleotides match TRBD1. Germline CDR1 reads MNHEY; CDR2 reads SVGAGI. The CDR3 loop spans 15 amino acids. The ends lost 4 bases at V and 1 base at J; junction bases unmatched: 4. CDR3: CASSLTGGGNTEAFF. The CDR3 region has the DNA TGTGCCAGCAGTTTAACAGGGGGCGGGAACACTGAAGCTTTCTTT.

The V and J genes are TRBV10-2 and TRBJ1-2; 9 positions match TRBD1. CDR3 length equals 17 residues. CDR1 and CDR2 from the germline V gene are WSHSY and SAAADI. Germline trimming cut 6 bases from V and 3 bases from J; bases unmatched to any gene: 14. DNA for the CDR3: TGCGCCAGCAGGGAGGGACAGGGAGTTCTCCCCTACTATGGCTACACCTTC. Protein: CASREGQGVLPYYGYTF.

The V and J genes are TRBV6-1 and TRBJ1-2, with 7 bases aligning to TRBD1. Germline V gene sequence: CDR1 MNHNS, CDR2 SASEGT. J lost 5 bases, V lost 1 base, and 7 bases had no gene match. This CDR3 is 15 amino acids long. Written as DNA, the CDR3 is TGTGCCAGCAGTGAAGGGGCAGGGGGTTTTTATGGCTACACCTTC. Its protein product is CASSEGAGGFYGYTF.

The CDR3 DNA reads as TGTGCCAGCAGCCAAGAGGGTCGGACTTCGGTGACCCAGTACTTC. This translates into CASSQEGRTSVTQYF. V usage is TRBV4-2 and J usage is TRBJ2-5; TRBD2 might be the D (5 bases). V lost 0 bases and J 7 bases, leaving 15 bases between the germline ends. Looked up from germline, CDR1 is LGHNA and CDR2 is YNFKEQ. CDR3 length: 15 amino acids.

The rearrangement uses TRBV10-1 and TRBJ2-7; 9 nucleotides match TRBD1. The ends lost 0 bases at V and 6 bases at J; junction bases unmatched: 27. The CDR3 spans 22 residues. Germline lookup yields CDR1 WNHNN and CDR2 SYGVQD (reference sequence). CDR3: CASSESGQGTSDLPRSPCEQYF. The CDR3 nucleotides read TGCGCCAGCAGTGAGTCCGGACAGGGGACGAGCGACCTCCCCCGATCGCCTTGCGAGCAGTACTTC.

The chain has TRBV7-9 and TRBJ1-1; 8 bases are a match to TRBD1. The CDR3 runs to 14 residues. Trimming took 5 bases from V and 1 from J; bases not matched to a gene: 3. Germline CDR1 and CDR2: SEHNR and FQNEAQ (reference sequence). CDR3 sequence reads: CASSSGQGNTEAFF. DNA for the CDR3: TGTGCCAGCAGCAGTGGACAGGGGAACACTGAAGCTTTCTTT.

This chain connects TRBV6-1 to TRBJ1-1, with a tentative D call TRBD1 (6 bases). Trimming removed 6 bases from V and 1 base from J, with 9 bases in between. Germline CDR1 MNHNS, CDR2 SASEGT. The CDR3 is 13 residues long. The CDR3 sequence is CASSRDKNTEAFF. The CDR3 region has the DNA TGTGCCAGCAGCCGGGACAAGAACACTGAAGCTTTCTTT.

The CDR3, as DNA: TGTGCCAGCTCCCTACAGGGGTACGAGCAGTACTTC. Its protein is CASSLQGYEQYF. This sequence joins TRBV18 and TRBJ2-7; 7 bases align to TRBD1. The germline V gene has CDR1 KGHSH and CDR2 LQKENI. The CDR3 has 12 residues. J lost 4 bases, V lost 6 bases, and 3 bases had no gene match.

This clone was seen repeatedly, ten times or more. Additional DNA sequences in this sample encode the identical CDR3. This CDR3 reads CASSTGGRTDTQYF. The CDR3 nucleotides are TGTGCCAGCAGCACAGGGGGACGCACAGATACGCAGTATTTT. The V and J genes are TRBV2 and TRBJ2-3, with TRBD1 matching 8 bases. After removal of 6 bases from V and 1 base from J, the junction contained 3 bases not matched to a gene. The CDR3 runs 14 residues. Germline CDR1 is SNHLY and CDR2 is FYNNEI.

The genes are TRBV5-1 and TRBJ1-1; D uncertain. CDR3 length: 16 amino acids. Germline V gene sequence: CDR1 SGHRS, CDR2 YFSETQ. Trimming stripped 3 bases from V and 3 bases from J, with 18 bases between. The DNA for the CDR3 is TGCGCCAGCAGCTACCGCGAGTTCCGCGTCGACACTGAAGCTTTCTTT. It encodes CASSYREFRVDTEAFF.

The chain combines TRBV2 with TRBJ1-6, with 7 positions matching TRBD1. J gave up 8 bases and V 6 bases, and 7 bases lay outside the gene matches. The germline CDR1 and CDR2 sequences are SNHLY and FYNNEI. The CDR3 runs to 14 residues. CDR3 region: CASRIRDSYSPLHF. DNA for the CDR3: TGTGCCAGCAGAATCCGGGACAGCTATTCACCCCTCCACTTT.

The chain has TRBV7-9 and TRBJ1-6; D remains unclear. The CDR3 is 17 amino acids. Trimming removed 0 bases at V and 5 bases at J, with 14 bases between. Germline CDR1 reads SEHNR; CDR2 reads FQNEAQ (reference sequence). The CDR3 DNA sequence: TGTGCCAGCAGCTTAGCGCGGACTGACCATGATAATTCACCCCTCCACTTT. This sequence encodes CASSLARTDHDNSPLHF. The whole variable domain, remainder taken from reference TRBV7-9 and TRBJ1-6, is DTGVSQNPRHKITKRGQNVTFRCDPISEHNRLYWYRQTLGQGPEFLTYFQNEAQLEKSRLLSDRFSAERPKGSFSTLEIQRTEQGDSAMYLCASSLARTDHDNSPLHFGNGTRLTVT.

The chain carries TRBV7-6 and TRBJ2-5, with 9 bases aligning to TRBD1. This CDR3 has 16 amino acids. Germline loops: CDR1 SGHVS, CDR2 FNYEAQ. V was clipped by 5 bases and J by 3 bases; unmatched bases: 10. CDR3 protein: CASSTPGQGLEETQYF. The CDR3 nucleotides are TGTGCCAGCAGCACTCCGGGACAGGGCCTGGAAGAGACCCAGTACTTC.

This chain's CDR3 is CASSYTGSTDTQYF. For the CDR3, the DNA is TGTGCCAGCAGTTACACGGGGAGCACAGATACGCAGTATTTT. This sequence joins TRBV6-5 and TRBJ2-3; a weak D match, TRBD2 (5 bases). Germline values: CDR1 MNHEY, CDR2 SVGAGI. The germline V and J ends were trimmed by 2 bases and 0 bases, with 6 bases remaining between them. The CDR3 consists of 14 residues.

V and J are TRBV5-1 and TRBJ1-1, with 7 bases identical to TRBD1. CDR3 length equals 15 residues. CDR1 is SGHRS, CDR2 YFSETQ, per germline. J lost 2 bases, V lost 0 bases, and 4 bases had no gene match. The CDR3 sequence: CASSLAGTANTEAFF. The CDR3 DNA reads as TGCGCCAGCAGCTTGGCCGGGACAGCCAACACTGAAGCTTTCTTT.

The chain employs TRBV6-1 and TRBJ1-4, with 7 bases lining up with TRBD1. CDR3 length: 19 residues. CDR1 MNHNS and CDR2 SASEGT come from the germline V gene. Trimming at V came to 4 bases and at J to 7 bases, leaving 21 bases not matched to a gene. The CDR3 coding sequence is TGTGCCAGCAGTGGTCGACAGGGTTGGAATCAGAAGTTCAGTGAAAAACTGTTTTTT. Its protein is CASSGRQGWNQKFSEKLFF.

This chain uses TRBV28 with TRBJ1-3; D gene unclear. Between the trimmed V and J ends, which lost 2 bases and 2 bases, there was a span of 7 bases. The CDR3 totals 14 residues. The V gene's germline CDR1 is MDHEN and CDR2 SYDVKM. In DNA form, the CDR3 reads TGTGCCAGCAGTTTAGGCAGGACTGGAAACACCATATATTTT. This gives the protein CASSLGRTGNTIYF. The whole variable domain, remainder taken from reference TRBV28 and TRBJ1-3, is DVKVTQSSRYLVKRTGEKVFLECVQDMDHENMFWYRQDPGLGLRLIYFSYDVKMKEKGDIPEGYSVSREKKERFSLILESASTNQTSMYLCASSLGRTGNTIYFGEGSWLTVV.

This clone was observed once. The J gene is TRBJ2-5, the V gene TRBV6-2 or TRBV6-3; 8 nucleotides agree with TRBD2. This CDR3 comprises 13 residues. Trimming removed 5 bases from V and 5 bases from J; junction bases left unmatched: 4. In germline, CDR1 is MNHEY, CDR2 SVGEGT. This chain's CDR3 is CASSQLAAETQYF. The DNA for the CDR3 is TGTGCCAGCAGTCAACTAGCGGCTGAGACCCAGTACTTC.

The V and J genes are TRBV28 and TRBJ1-6, with D possibly TRBD1 on 5 matching bases. Germline V CDR1 and CDR2: MDHEN, SYDVKM. V was pared by 3 bases and J by 8 bases, with 17 bases between. This CDR3 spans 16 amino acids. CDR3 amino acids: CASSFHIPEGDSPLHF. For the CDR3, the DNA is TGTGCCAGCAGTTTCCATATCCCGGAAGGGGATTCACCCCTCCACTTT. The full variable domain, its missing parts supplied by reference TRBV28 and TRBJ1-6, is DVKVTQSSRYLVKRTGEKVFLECVQDMDHENMFWYRQDPGLGLRLIYFSYDVKMKEKGDIPEGYSVSREKKERFSLILESASTNQTSMYLCASSFHIPEGDSPLHFGNGTRLTVT.

This clone was counted a few times. The J gene is TRBJ1-1, the V gene TRBV5-1, with 9 bases aligning to TRBD1. This CDR3 spans 14 amino acids. Looked up from germline, CDR1 is SGHRS and CDR2 is YFSETQ. The J segment lost 6 bases and the V segment lost 5 bases, leaving 8 bases of the junction unmatched. The CDR3 nucleotides are TGCGCCAGCAGTTTTTCACAGGGGGCGGCTGAAGCTTTCTTT. Its protein product is CASSFSQGAAEAFF. Based on the CDR3 plus reference TRBV5-1 and TRBJ1-1, the full variable domain is KAGVTQTPRYLIKTRGQQVTLSCSPISGHRSVSWYQQTPGQGLQFLFEYFSETQRNKGNFPGRFSGRQFSNSRSEMNVSTLELGDSALYLCASSFSQGAAEAFFGQGTRLTVV.